A single T cell receptor (beta chain) is shown here with its context. Its antigen is still unknown. Trimming took off 3 bases at V and 7 bases at J, with 15 bases between the two ends. The germline CDR1 and CDR2 sequences are SGHNT and YENEEA. The CDR3 spans 14 residues. The sample comes from a study of T cell responses to AZD1222 COVID-19 vaccine. Some clones are missing from TCRdb's copy, which holds only in-frame ones; the method was immunoSEQ multiplex PCR. The data hold around 130,000 clones, with around 90% observed a single time. Whole-study findings and limits: Reportedly, nearly half of unique spike TCRs recognized epitopes outside B.1.351/B.1.1.7 mutations. AZD1222 recipients seropositive at baseline numbered only six or seven. Spike-specific TCR breadth and depth both grew after two AZD1222 doses.

This clonotype was sampled from an adult who received the AZD1222 COVID-19 vaccine. This chain uses TRBV11-3 with TRBJ1-1, with D possibly matching TRBD1 (6 bases). The source was peripheral blood, collected 28 days after the second AZD1222 dose. The CDR3 region has the DNA TGTGCCAGCAGCTTTACCCAGGGGCAGGTTGAAGCTTTCTTT. It translates to CASSFTQGQVEAFF.